The 12 T cell receptor beta chains reported below all come from one sample, sequenced in a study of a mutant IDH1 vaccine in newly diagnosed glioma. These receptors have no known antigen. Time point: week 47, end of study. Every vaccination contained 300 ug of the mutant IDH1 20-mer peptide and was paired with topical imiquimod. Sequenced by immunoSEQ multiplex PCR; TCRdb stores in-frame clones only, minus some. The sample contains fewer than 35,000 clones, roughly four fifths of which appear only once. The starting material was PBMCs, obtained from a glioma patient whose treatment included an IDH1 peptide vaccine. These receptors originate from a man between 25 and 39 years old with glioma.

The gene calls are TRBV5-1 and TRBJ1-6; 7 nucleotides agree with TRBD1. This CDR3 has 14 residues. Trimming at V came to 5 bases and at J to 14 bases, leaving 13 bases not matched to a gene. Germline V gives CDR1 SGHRS, CDR2 YFSETQ. The CDR3 sequence is CASRQGGQSLSLHF. The CDR3 DNA sequence: TGCGCCAGCAGGCAGGGGGGACAGTCCCTTTCCCTCCACTTT. Complete variable domain (other parts from reference TRBV5-1 and TRBJ1-6): KAGVTQTPRYLIKTRGQQVTLSCSPISGHRSVSWYQQTPGQGLQFLFEYFSETQRNKGNFPGRFSGRQFSNSRSEMNVSTLELGDSALYLCASRQGGQSLSLHFGNGTRLTVT.

CDR3 DNA sequence: TGTGCCAGCAGCGGCGGGGTGTCTAGCACAGATACGCAGTATTTT. This codes for CASSGGVSSTDTQYF. J is TRBJ2-3 and V is TRBV5-4, with D maybe TRBD2 (6 bases). The CDR3 spans 15 residues. V was trimmed by 4 bases and J by 0 bases, leaving 12 bases between them. Per the germline V gene, CDR1 is SGHNT and CDR2 is YYREEE (reference sequence).

V usage is TRBV19 and J usage is TRBJ2-2, with TRBD2 matching 7 bases. The germline CDR1 and CDR2 sequences are LNHDA and SQIVND (reference sequence). V lost 7 bases to trimming and J lost 5 bases; unmatched junction nucleotides: 10. CDR3 size: 15 residues. For the CDR3, the DNA is TGTGCCAGTACCCTTATGGGAGGGGAGACCGGGGAGCTGTTTTTT. This gives the protein CASTLMGGETGELFF. Full variable domain (remainder filled in from reference TRBV19 and TRBJ2-2): DGGITQSPKYLFRKEGQNVTLSCEQNLNHDAMYWYRQDPGQGLRLIYYSQIVNDFQKGDIAEGYSVSREKKESFPLTVTSAQKNPTAFYLCASTLMGGETGELFFGEGSRLTVL.

This sequence joins TRBV5-1 and TRBJ2-3; 9 bases match TRBD2. V dropped 7 bases and J dropped 5; count of bases not matched to a gene: 14. The CDR3 is 16 amino acids. Per the germline V gene, CDR1 is SGHRS and CDR2 is YFSETQ. This CDR3 is CASYPAAGGPVDTQYF. DNA for the CDR3: TGCGCCAGCTACCCTGCGGCGGGGGGGCCGGTAGATACGCAGTATTTT.

V is TRBV30 and J is TRBJ1-6, with 11 bases fitting TRBD1. Germline trimming cut 3 bases from V and 9 bases from J; bases unmatched to any gene: 4. Germline V lookup: CDR1 GTSNPN, CDR2 SVGIG (reference sequence). There are 14 residues in the CDR3. CDR3 nucleotides: TGTGCCTGGAGGGCGGGACAGGGGGGTTCACCCCTCCACTTT. It specifies CAWRAGQGGSPLHF. Supplemented by reference TRBV30 and TRBJ1-6, the full variable domain reads SQTIHQWPATLVQPVGSPLSLECTVEGTSNPNLYWYRQAAGRGLQLLFYSVGIGQISSEVPQNLSASRPQDRQFILSSKKLLLSDSGFYLCAWRAGQGGSPLHFGNGTRLTVT.

This clone has a handful of counts. V and J are TRBV5-1 and TRBJ1-5; D gene uncertain. Deletions cut 0 bases from V and 1 base from J, with 8 bases between. This CDR3 spans 15 amino acids. The germline CDR1 and CDR2 sequences are SGHRS and YFSETQ. CDR3: CASSLAGNSNQPQHF. The CDR3 DNA reads TGCGCCAGCAGCTTGGCCGGGAACAGCAATCAGCCCCAGCATTTT.

The V call is TRBV13, the J call TRBJ2-7, with 16 bases identical to TRBD2. The CDR3 totals 19 residues. Germline trimming cut 6 bases from V and 6 bases from J; bases unmatched to any gene: 17. The germline gives CDR1 PRHDT, CDR2 FYEKMQ (reference sequence). CDR3 nucleotides: TGTGCCAGCAGTCAGACAGGGGGGACTAGCGGGAGGGCCATCGGCGAGCAGTACTTC. Translation: CASSQTGGTSGRAIGEQYF.

This clone appeared a few times. This sequence joins TRBV5-1 and TRBJ2-7; D remains unclear. The V gene lost 0 bases and the J gene lost 0 bases, with 4 bases spanning the gap. The CDR3 sequence is 13 residues long. Germline V gene sequence: CDR1 SGHRS, CDR2 YFSETQ. CDR3 amino acids: CASSLGISYEQYF. CDR3 in DNA: TGCGCCAGCAGCTTGGGGATCTCCTACGAGCAGTACTTC.

This chain connects TRBV4-1 to TRBJ2-1; D possibly corresponds to TRBD2 (6 bases). The V gene's germline CDR1 is MGHRA and CDR2 YSYEKL. The CDR3 covers 14 residues. Trimming took off 4 bases at V and 6 bases at J, with 13 bases between the two ends. The CDR3 loop is CASSPGLLGNEQFF. In DNA form, the CDR3 reads TGCGCCAGCAGCCCGGGACTCCTTGGCAATGAGCAGTTCTTC.

This clone was seen only once. V is TRBV5-4 and J is TRBJ1-4, with a possible D match to TRBD1 (5 bases). The V gene lost 4 bases and the J gene lost 3 bases, with 16 bases spanning the gap. This CDR3 has 16 amino acids. The V gene's germline CDR1 is SGHNT and CDR2 YYREEE (reference sequence). DNA for the CDR3: TGTGCCAGCAGCCCGAATGGGGGACTCGCTAATGAAAAACTGTTTTTT. It encodes CASSPNGGLANEKLFF.

The chain combines TRBV7-9 with TRBJ2-7, with D unclear. The CDR3 is 12 residues long. Trimming cost V 8 bases and J 7 bases, with 15 bases left between them. Germline values: CDR1 SEHNR, CDR2 FQNEAQ (reference sequence). Here the CDR3 reads CASARGSDEQYF. Written as DNA, the CDR3 is TGTGCCAGCGCGAGAGGATCGGATGAGCAGTACTTC. The full variable domain, with the rest looked up from reference TRBV7-9 and TRBJ2-7, is DTGVSQNPRHKITKRGQNVTFRCDPISEHNRLYWYRQTLGQGPEFLTYFQNEAQLEKSRLLSDRFSAERPKGSFSTLEIQRTEQGDSAMYLCASARGSDEQYFGPGTRLTVT.

This clone appeared a single time. V and J are TRBV11-1 and TRBJ1-1; 8 bases line up with TRBD1. V gave up 2 bases and J gave up 10 bases; unmatched junction bases: 9. Germline assignment: CDR1 SGHAT and CDR2 FQDESV (reference sequence). The CDR3 totals 14 residues. The CDR3, as DNA: TGTGCCAGCAGCTTACCCGGGACAGGTGCCGGAGCTTTCTTT. Amino acids: CASSLPGTGAGAFF.